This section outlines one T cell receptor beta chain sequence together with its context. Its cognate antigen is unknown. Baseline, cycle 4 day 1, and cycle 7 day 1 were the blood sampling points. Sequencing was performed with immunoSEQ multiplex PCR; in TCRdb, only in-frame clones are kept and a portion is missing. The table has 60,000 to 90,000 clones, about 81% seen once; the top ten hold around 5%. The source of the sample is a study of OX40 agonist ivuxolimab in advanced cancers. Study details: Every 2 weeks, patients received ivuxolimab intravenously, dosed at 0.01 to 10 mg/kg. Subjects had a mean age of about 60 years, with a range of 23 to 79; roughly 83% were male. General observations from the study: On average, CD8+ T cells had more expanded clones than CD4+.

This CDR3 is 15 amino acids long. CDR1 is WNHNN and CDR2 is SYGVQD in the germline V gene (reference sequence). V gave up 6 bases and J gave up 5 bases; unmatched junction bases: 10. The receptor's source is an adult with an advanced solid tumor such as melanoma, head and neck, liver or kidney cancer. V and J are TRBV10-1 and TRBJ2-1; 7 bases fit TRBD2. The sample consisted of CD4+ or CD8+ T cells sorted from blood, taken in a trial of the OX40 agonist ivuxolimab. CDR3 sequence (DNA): TGCGCCAGCAGACCAAGTAGCGGGCCCAACAATGAGCAGTTCTTC. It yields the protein CASRPSSGPNNEQFF.